The 9 T cell receptor beta chains below all came from one sample that was sequenced in a study of vaccination effects on CD4 cells after COVID-19. Measured with immunoSEQ multiplex PCR; TCRdb has only the in-frame clones, and not every one. The top ten clones hold around 19% of a sample with tens of thousands of clones, around 75% of them seen once. ViraFEST expansion of antigen-specific CD4+ T cells with viral peptide pools preceded sequencing. Isolating CD4+ T cells followed approximately ten days of culture. People in the vaccine group had not been infected with SARS-CoV-2 before, and their nucleocapsid antibodies were negative. No antigen has been assigned to these receptors. The sample in question was CD4+ T cells from PBMCs cultured with HCoV-NL63 spike peptides, obtained before COVID-19 vaccination. The receptor source for this set is a human donor who received a COVID-19 vaccine.

The chain has TRBV7-9 and TRBJ2-2, with D perhaps assigned TRBD1 or TRBD2 (5 bases each). Per germline, CDR1 SEHNR and CDR2 FQNEAQ (reference sequence). Trimming pared 6 bases from V and 2 bases from J, leaving 10 bases between. There are 14 residues in the CDR3. CDR3 residues: CASRGEFNTGELFF. The CDR3 nucleotides are TGTGCCAGCAGAGGGGAGTTTAACACCGGGGAGCTGTTTTTT.

The chain combines TRBV12-3 or TRBV12-4 with TRBJ2-7; the D is unclear. CDR3 length: 11 residues. Trimming left V 5 bases short and J 3 bases short, with 5 bases between. Written as DNA, the CDR3 is TGTGCCAGCAGTCGCAACTACGAGCAGTACTTC. Residues: CASSRNYEQYF.

V gene TRBV13 combines with J gene TRBJ2-7; D is undetermined. The CDR3 is 14 residues long. The ends were cut back, 6 bases at V and 5 bases at J, with 17 bases in the middle. Germline V lookup: CDR1 PRHDT, CDR2 FYEKMQ (reference sequence). In nucleotides, the CDR3 is TGTGCCAGCAGTGCCTACTGGGCGGCCGACGAGCAGTACTTC. This translates into CASSAYWAADEQYF.

This clone was seen just once. The V and J genes are TRBV28 and TRBJ2-7; 7 nucleotides line up with TRBD1. CDR1 and CDR2 (germline): MDHEN, SYDVKM. The CDR3 totals 13 residues. V trimming: 9 bases; J trimming: 2 bases; junction bases outside the gene matches: 7. CDR3 residues: CASARDSAYEQYF. For the CDR3, the DNA is TGTGCCAGTGCCCGGGACAGCGCCTACGAGCAGTACTTC. The whole variable domain, remainder taken from reference TRBV28 and TRBJ2-7, is DVKVTQSSRYLVKRTGEKVFLECVQDMDHENMFWYRQDPGLGLRLIYFSYDVKMKEKGDIPEGYSVSREKKERFSLILESASTNQTSMYLCASARDSAYEQYFGPGTRLTVT.

The V call is TRBV19, the J call TRBJ1-1; 7 bases line up with TRBD1. Trimming at V came to 5 bases and at J to 4 bases, leaving 4 bases not matched to a gene. Germline CDR1 is LNHDA and CDR2 is SQIVND (reference sequence). The CDR3 sequence is 13 residues long. CDR3 in DNA: TGTGCCAGTAGTCTCCGACAGGGCACTGAAGCTTTCTTT. Protein product: CASSLRQGTEAFF.

The chain recombines TRBV18 with TRBJ2-1; the D gene is possibly TRBD1 (6 bases). V was cut by 3 bases and J by 8 bases, with 11 bases left in between. The CDR3 consists of 13 residues. CDR1 and CDR2 from the germline V gene are KGHSH and LQKENI. The CDR3 spells CASSPLRQDEQFF. Here the CDR3 DNA reads TGTGCCAGCTCACCCCTCCGACAGGATGAGCAGTTCTTC.

The rearrangement joins TRBV4-3 to TRBJ1-4, with D unclear. V lost 0 bases and J lost 7, with 6 bases in between. The CDR3 covers 13 residues. The germline V gene has CDR1 LGHNA and CDR2 YSLEER. This CDR3 reads CASSQDYGEKLFF. In DNA form, the CDR3 reads TGCGCCAGCAGCCAAGATTATGGTGAAAAACTGTTTTTT.

The chain couples TRBV28 to TRBJ1-6, with unresolved D. The germline gives CDR1 MDHEN, CDR2 SYDVKM. The CDR3 sequence is 13 residues long. The V end lost 8 bases, the J end lost 4 bases, and 9 bases lay between the germline ends. The CDR3 is CASLRVYNSPLHF. CDR3 nucleotide sequence: TGTGCCAGCCTTCGGGTTTATAATTCACCCCTCCACTTT.

This chain joins TRBV7-2 and TRBJ2-5, with TRBD2 matching over 9 bases. The CDR3 consists of 14 residues. Germline V gene data show CDR1 as SGHTA and CDR2 as FQGNSA. Trimming cost V 5 bases and J 5 bases; bases outside gene matches: 6. CDR3 nucleotide sequence: TGTGCCAGCAGCCCGGGCGGGGGGGCGGAGACCCAGTACTTC. This codes for CASSPGGGAETQYF.